This T cell receptor (beta chain) comes out of a study of OX40 agonist ivuxolimab in advanced cancers. General notes on the study: Ivuxolimab was a fully human IgG2 agonistic monoclonal antibody targeting the costimulatory receptor OX40 (CD134). Peripheral TCRbeta sequencing aimed to test whether ivuxolimab altered TCR sequence diversity and caused clonal T-cell expansion. Three dose-escalation patients achieved partial responses, one with hepatocellular carcinoma and two with cutaneous melanoma. Intravenous ivuxolimab was administered to patients every 2 weeks at six dose levels: 0.01, 0.1, 0.3, 1.5, 3 and 10 mg/kg. In the dose-escalation cohort, around four fifths of patients were male, and the mean age was approximately 55 years, with a range of roughly 20 to 80. Among the roughly 50 dose-escalation patients, some 20 had hepatocellular carcinoma, around 15 melanoma, 9 renal cell carcinoma and 9 head and neck cancer. Prior anti-PD-1, anti-PD-L1 or anti-CTLA-4 therapy was permitted, and checkpoint inhibitors had been received by less than 45% of dose-escalation patients. The monotherapy dose-escalation portion (N ≈ 56 patients) of the phase I ivuxolimab trial is reported in the paper.

Results and caveats for the whole study, not just this receptor: The antigen specificity of the peripheral T cells that underwent clonal expansion was not determined. After ivuxolimab, expanded clones were on average more numerous among CD8+ T cells than among CD4+ T cells. At doses of 0.1 to 3.0 mg/kg, clonal expansion of both CD4+ and CD8+ blood T cells was observed from baseline to week 6. In partial responders in the 0.1-3.0 mg/kg groups, normalized peripheral clonal expansion was found to be among the lowest, especially among CD8+ T cells. Low levels of normalized T-cell clonal expansion were also seen in some nonresponding patients.

A remark on this clone: Its antigen specificity is not known. Base qualities are missing; no much larger clone stands one base away.

CDR1 and CDR2 are read off the germline V gene as ENHRY and SYGVKD. From its cysteine to its phenylalanine, the CDR3 spans 12 amino acids. CDR3 DNA only is kept here, 36 bases in frame from base 1. V is cut by 3 bases and J by 8 bases, and the space between the germline ends is 5 bases. Patients with autoimmune disease history or receiving systemic immunosuppression were excluded from the trial. Peripheral blood for TCR sequencing was collected from all dose cohorts at baseline, on cycle 4 day 1, and on cycle 7 day 1. Samples were obtained from an open-label, multicenter, first-in-human phase I dose-escalation trial of ivuxolimab. Adults with locally advanced or metastatic melanoma, renal cell, hepatocellular, or head and neck squamous cell carcinoma were enrolled in the trial. CD4+ and CD8+ T cells were sorted separately from peripheral blood before TCR sequencing. For sequencing of the TCRbeta CDR3 region, genomic DNA was extracted from the sorted cells. TCRbeta CDR3 regions were sequenced using the immunoSEQ Assay. Drawn from immuneACCESS, this table holds only the in-frame rearrangements with V and J called that TCRdb kept. Clones are partly lost; checked studies trace under half to an unresolved V gene and leave the rest unexplained. The sample table records about 76,000 clones; around 85% of these occur just once. The ten largest clones add up to approximately 0.6% of the sample.

Sample: CD4+ or CD8+ T cells sorted from blood, taken in a trial of the OX40 agonist ivuxolimab. The chain is assembled from TRBV10-3 and TRBJ2-6; no confident D gene assignment can be made. The sequence came from an adult with an advanced solid tumor such as melanoma, head and neck, liver or kidney cancer. The CDR3 reads as follows: CAISDPSNVLTF. The DNA sequence is given as TGTGCCATCAGTGACCCATCCAACGTCCTGACTTTC.